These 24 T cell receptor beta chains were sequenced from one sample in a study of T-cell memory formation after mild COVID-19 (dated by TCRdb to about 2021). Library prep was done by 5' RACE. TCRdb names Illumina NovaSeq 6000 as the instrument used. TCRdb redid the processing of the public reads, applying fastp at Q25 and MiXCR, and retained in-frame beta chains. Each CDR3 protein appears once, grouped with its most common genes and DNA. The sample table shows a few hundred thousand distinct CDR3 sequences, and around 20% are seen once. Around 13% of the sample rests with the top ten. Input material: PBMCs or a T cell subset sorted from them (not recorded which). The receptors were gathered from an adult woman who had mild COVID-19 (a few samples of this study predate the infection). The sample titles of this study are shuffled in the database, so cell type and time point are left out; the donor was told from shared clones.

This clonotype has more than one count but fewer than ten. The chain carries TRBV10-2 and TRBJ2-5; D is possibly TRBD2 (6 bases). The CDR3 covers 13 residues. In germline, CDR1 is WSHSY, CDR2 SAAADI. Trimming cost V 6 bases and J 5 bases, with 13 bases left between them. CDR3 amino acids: CASSPAGRETQYF. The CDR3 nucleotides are TGCGCCAGCAGCCCGGCAGGGAGGGAGACCCAGTACTTC.

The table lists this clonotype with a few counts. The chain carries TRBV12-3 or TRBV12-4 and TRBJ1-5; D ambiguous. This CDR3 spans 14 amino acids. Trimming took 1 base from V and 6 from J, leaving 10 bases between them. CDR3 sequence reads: CASSLGWGGQPQHF. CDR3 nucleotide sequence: TGTGCCAGCAGTTTAGGCTGGGGAGGTCAGCCCCAGCATTTT.

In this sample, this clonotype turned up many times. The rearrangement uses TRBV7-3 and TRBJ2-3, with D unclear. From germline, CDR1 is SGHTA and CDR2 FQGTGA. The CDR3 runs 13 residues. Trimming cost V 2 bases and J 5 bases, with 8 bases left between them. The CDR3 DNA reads TGTGCCAGCAGCTTAGGAGTCGGAGATACGCAGTATTTT. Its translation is CASSLGVGDTQYF.

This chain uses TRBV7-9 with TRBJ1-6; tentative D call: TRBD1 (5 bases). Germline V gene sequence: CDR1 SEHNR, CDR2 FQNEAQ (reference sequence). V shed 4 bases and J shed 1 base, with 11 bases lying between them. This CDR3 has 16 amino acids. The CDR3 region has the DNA TGTGCCAGCAGCTCCACCTGGGGGTCCTATAATTCACCCCTCCACTTT. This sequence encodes CASSSTWGSYNSPLHF.

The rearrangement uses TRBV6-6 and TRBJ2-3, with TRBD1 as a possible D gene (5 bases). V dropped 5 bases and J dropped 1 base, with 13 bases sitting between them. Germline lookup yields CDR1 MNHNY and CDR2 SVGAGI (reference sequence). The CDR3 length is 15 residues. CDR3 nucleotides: TGTGCCAGCAGTAAGATAGGGGCACGCACAGATACGCAGTATTTT. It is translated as CASSKIGARTDTQYF.

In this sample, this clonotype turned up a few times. The CDR3 bases are TGTGCCAGCAAGGGACTAGCGGGAGAGACCCAGTACTTC. This sequence encodes CASKGLAGETQYF. This sequence joins TRBV27 and TRBJ2-5; TRBD2 agrees at 12 bases. This CDR3 region has 13 residues. Trimming cost V 7 bases and J 4 bases; bases outside gene matches: 1. Germline V gives CDR1 MNHEY, CDR2 SMNVEV (reference sequence).

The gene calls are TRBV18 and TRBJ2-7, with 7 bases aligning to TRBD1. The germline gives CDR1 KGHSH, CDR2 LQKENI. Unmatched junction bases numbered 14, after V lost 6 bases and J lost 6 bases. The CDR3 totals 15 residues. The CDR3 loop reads CASSTSPGQPGEQYF. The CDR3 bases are TGTGCCAGCTCTACTTCCCCGGGACAGCCGGGCGAGCAGTACTTC.

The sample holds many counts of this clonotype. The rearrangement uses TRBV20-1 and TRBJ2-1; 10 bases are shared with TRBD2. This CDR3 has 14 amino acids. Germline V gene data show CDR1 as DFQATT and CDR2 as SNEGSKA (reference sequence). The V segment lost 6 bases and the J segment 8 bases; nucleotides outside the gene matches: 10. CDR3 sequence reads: CSAYLAGVDHEQFF. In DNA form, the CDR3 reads TGCAGTGCCTACCTAGCGGGAGTCGACCATGAGCAGTTCTTC.

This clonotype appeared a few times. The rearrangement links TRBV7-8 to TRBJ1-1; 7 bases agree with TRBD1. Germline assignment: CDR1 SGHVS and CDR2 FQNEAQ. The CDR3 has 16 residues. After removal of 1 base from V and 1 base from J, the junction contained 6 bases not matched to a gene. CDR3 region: CASSLGRQGPNTEAFF. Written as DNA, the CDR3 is TGTGCCAGCAGCTTAGGCCGACAGGGCCCGAACACTGAAGCTTTCTTT.

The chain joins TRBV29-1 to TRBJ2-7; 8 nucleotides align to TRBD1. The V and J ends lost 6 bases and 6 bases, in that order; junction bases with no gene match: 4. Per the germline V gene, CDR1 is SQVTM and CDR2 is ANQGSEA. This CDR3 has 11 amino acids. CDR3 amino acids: CSVGQGSEQYF. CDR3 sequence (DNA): TGCAGCGTCGGACAGGGAAGCGAGCAGTACTTC.

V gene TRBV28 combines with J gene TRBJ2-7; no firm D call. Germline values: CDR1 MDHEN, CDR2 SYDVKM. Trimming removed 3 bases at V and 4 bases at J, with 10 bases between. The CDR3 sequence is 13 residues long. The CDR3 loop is CASSLGIQYEQYF. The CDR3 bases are TGTGCCAGCAGTTTGGGGATTCAGTACGAGCAGTACTTC.

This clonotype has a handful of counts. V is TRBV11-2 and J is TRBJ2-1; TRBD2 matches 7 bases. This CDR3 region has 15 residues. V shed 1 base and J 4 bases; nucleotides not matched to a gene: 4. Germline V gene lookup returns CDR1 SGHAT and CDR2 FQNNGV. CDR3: CASSLVLARYNEQFF. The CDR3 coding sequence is TGTGCCAGCAGCTTAGTACTAGCGCGGTACAATGAGCAGTTCTTC.

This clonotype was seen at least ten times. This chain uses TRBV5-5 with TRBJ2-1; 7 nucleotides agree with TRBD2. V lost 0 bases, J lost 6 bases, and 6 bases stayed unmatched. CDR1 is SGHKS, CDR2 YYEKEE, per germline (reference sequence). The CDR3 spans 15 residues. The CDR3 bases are TGTGCCAGCAGCTTGGCAACGGGAGGTGGCAATGAGCAGTTCTTC. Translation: CASSLATGGGNEQFF.

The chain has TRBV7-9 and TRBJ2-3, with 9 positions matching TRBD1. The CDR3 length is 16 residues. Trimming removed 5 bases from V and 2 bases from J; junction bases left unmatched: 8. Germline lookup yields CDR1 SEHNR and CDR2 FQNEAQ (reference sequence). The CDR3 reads CASSHGTGRSTDTQYF. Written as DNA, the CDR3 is TGTGCCAGCAGCCACGGGACAGGGAGGTCCACAGATACGCAGTATTTT.

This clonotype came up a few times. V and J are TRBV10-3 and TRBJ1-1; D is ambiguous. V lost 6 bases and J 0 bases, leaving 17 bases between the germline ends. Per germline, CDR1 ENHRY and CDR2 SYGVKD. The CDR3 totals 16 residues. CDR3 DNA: TGTGCCATCAGAGCCGAGACTGGAACCCTGAACACTGAAGCTTTCTTT. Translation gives CAIRAETGTLNTEAFF.

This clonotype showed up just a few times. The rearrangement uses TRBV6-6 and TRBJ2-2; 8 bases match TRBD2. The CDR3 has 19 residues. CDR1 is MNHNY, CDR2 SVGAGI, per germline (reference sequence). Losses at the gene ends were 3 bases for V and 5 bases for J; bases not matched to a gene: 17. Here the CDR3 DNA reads TGTGCCAGCAGTTATCCCCCTAGTAGCGGGGCTCGTGAGACCGGGGAGCTGTTTTTT. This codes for CASSYPPSSGARETGELFF.

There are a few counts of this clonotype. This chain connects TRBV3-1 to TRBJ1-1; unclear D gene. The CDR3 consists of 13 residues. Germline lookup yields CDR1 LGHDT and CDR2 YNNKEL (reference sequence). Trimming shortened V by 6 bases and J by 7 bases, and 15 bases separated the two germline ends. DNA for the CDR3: TGTGCCAGCAGGACCGGAGACGGAGGTGAAGCTTTCTTT. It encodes CASRTGDGGEAFF.

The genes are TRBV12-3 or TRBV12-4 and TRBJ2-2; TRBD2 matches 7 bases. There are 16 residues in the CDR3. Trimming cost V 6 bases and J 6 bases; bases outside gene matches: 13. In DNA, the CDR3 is TGTGCCAGCAGCAGAGACGGGCGGGAGAAGTCCGGGGAGCTGTTTTTT. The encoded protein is CASSRDGREKSGELFF.

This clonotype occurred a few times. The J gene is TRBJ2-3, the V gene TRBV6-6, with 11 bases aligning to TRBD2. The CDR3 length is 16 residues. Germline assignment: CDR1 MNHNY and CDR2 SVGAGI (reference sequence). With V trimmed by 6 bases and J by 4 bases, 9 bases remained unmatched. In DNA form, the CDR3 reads TGTGCCAGCAGCTATCGGGCGGGACTAGCGGCAGATACGCAGTATTTT. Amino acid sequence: CASSYRAGLAADTQYF.

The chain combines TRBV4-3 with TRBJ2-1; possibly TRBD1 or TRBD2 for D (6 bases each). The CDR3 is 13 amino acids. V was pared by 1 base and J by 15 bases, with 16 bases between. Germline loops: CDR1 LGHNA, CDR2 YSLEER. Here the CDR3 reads CASSQVRGGKGFF. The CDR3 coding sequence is TGCGCCAGCAGCCAAGTCCGAGGGGGGAAAGGGTTCTTC.

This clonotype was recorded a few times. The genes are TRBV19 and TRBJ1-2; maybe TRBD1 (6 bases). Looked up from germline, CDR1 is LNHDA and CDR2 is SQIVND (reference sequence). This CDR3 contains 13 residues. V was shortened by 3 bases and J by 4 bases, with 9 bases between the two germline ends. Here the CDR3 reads CASSIGQFYGYTF. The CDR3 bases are TGTGCCAGTAGTATCGGACAGTTCTATGGCTACACCTTC.

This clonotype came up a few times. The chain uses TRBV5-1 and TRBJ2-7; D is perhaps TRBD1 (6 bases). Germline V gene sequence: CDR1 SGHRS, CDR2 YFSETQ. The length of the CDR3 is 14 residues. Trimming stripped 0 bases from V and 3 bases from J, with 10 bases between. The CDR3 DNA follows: TGCGCCAGCAGCTTGGCGGACAGCGGCTACGAGCAGTACTTC. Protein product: CASSLADSGYEQYF.

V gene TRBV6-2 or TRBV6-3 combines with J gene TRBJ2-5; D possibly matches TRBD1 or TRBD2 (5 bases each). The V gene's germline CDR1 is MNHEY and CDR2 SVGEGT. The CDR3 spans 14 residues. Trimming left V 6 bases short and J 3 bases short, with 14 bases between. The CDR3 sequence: CASRTPGTKETQYF. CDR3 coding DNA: TGTGCCAGCAGAACTCCCGGGACCAAAGAGACCCAGTACTTC.

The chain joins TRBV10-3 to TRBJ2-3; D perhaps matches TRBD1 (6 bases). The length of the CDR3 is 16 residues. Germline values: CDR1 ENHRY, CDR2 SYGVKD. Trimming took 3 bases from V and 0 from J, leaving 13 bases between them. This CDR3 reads CAISEYQGLSTDTQYF. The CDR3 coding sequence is TGTGCCATCAGTGAATATCAGGGGCTAAGCACAGATACGCAGTATTTT.